Presented here are 16 T cell receptor beta chains from one specimen sequenced in a study of Ad26.COV2.S vaccination and SARS-CoV-2 variants. The table came from immunoSEQ multiplex PCR; TCRdb's copy has only in-frame clones and leaves some out. The table lists fewer than 500,000 clones, 90% of them singletons. Treatment reported: about 20 received Ad26.COV2.S at low or high dose, single or two shots; about 5 received placebo; per-sample allocation not given. After the first vaccine or placebo injection, samples were drawn on day 63. Sequencing used peripheral blood, obtained in a trial of Ad26.COV2.S vaccine versus placebo. These receptors were obtained from a person aged 18 to 59 who received the Ad26.COV2.S COVID-19 vaccine or a placebo.

The chain combines TRBV14 with TRBJ2-3; weak D call: TRBD1 (6 bases). This CDR3 has 15 amino acids. Germline CDR1 reads SGHDN; CDR2 reads FVKESK. Between the trimmed V and J ends, which lost 4 bases and 0 bases, there was a span of 11 bases. CDR3 bases: TGTGCCAGCAGCCGAGACAGGCGTAGCACAGATACGCAGTATTTT. It encodes CASSRDRRSTDTQYF.

J is TRBJ2-3 and V is TRBV7-2; 10 nucleotides line up with TRBD2. The CDR3 consists of 17 residues. The trim removed 8 bases at V and 2 bases at J, leaving 13 bases unmatched. Per germline, CDR1 SGHTA and CDR2 FQGNSA. CDR3 amino acids: CASGVRLAGLHTDTQYF. CDR3 in DNA: TGTGCCAGCGGGGTCCGACTAGCGGGTTTACACACAGATACGCAGTATTTT. Combining the CDR3 with reference TRBV7-2 and TRBJ2-3 gives the whole variable domain GAGVSQSPSNKVTEKGKDVELRCDPISGHTALYWYRQSLGQGLEFLIYFQGNSAPDKSGLPSDRFSAERTGGSVSTLTIQRTQQEDSAVYLCASGVRLAGLHTDTQYFGPGTRLTVL.

The chain uses TRBV5-1 and TRBJ1-1; the D gene is possibly TRBD1 (5 bases). V dropped 2 bases and J dropped 1 base, with 12 bases sitting between them. In germline, CDR1 is SGHRS, CDR2 YFSETQ. The CDR3 totals 15 residues. This CDR3 reads CASSFSGTGNTEAFF. The CDR3 DNA reads as TGCGCCAGCAGCTTTTCCGGGACGGGGAACACTGAAGCTTTCTTT.

V is TRBV12-3 or TRBV12-4 and J is TRBJ2-3; D is unresolved. The V end lost 5 bases, the J end lost 10 bases, and 7 bases lay between the germline ends. CDR3 size: 10 residues. CDR3 in DNA: TGTGCCAGCAGTGACCTCGCGCAGTATTTT. Translating it yields CASSDLAQYF.

The rearrangement links TRBV5-1 to TRBJ2-7; a possible D gene is TRBD2 (7 bases). CDR3 length: 14 residues. V was clipped by 4 bases and J by 6 bases, with 17 bases between them. Germline V gene data show CDR1 as SGHRS and CDR2 as YFSETQ. CDR3 loop: CASSGGAGPREQYF. CDR3 nucleotide sequence: TGCGCCAGCAGCGGGGGGGCAGGACCCCGCGAGCAGTACTTC.

This chain links TRBV9 with TRBJ2-5, with D maybe TRBD2 (5 bases). V was cut by 0 bases and J by 1 base, with 7 bases left in between. The CDR3 length is 14 residues. Germline values: CDR1 SGDLS, CDR2 YYNGEE. The CDR3 region has the DNA TGTGCCAGCAGCGTAGGGGGAGTCCAAGAGACCCAGTACTTC. Protein sequence: CASSVGGVQETQYF.

The count of this clone is one. The chain is built from TRBV6-2 or TRBV6-3 and TRBJ2-3; no firm D call. V shed 2 bases and J shed 2 bases, with 8 bases lying between them. Germline CDR1 reads MNHEY; CDR2 reads SVGEGT. The CDR3 runs to 14 residues. This CDR3 reads CASSYDSFTDTQYF. The CDR3 nucleotides are TGTGCCAGCAGTTACGACTCTTTCACAGATACGCAGTATTTT.

V gene TRBV18 combines with J gene TRBJ1-2, with no clear D. The germline V and J ends were trimmed by 4 bases and 3 bases, with 6 bases remaining between them. Germline V gives CDR1 KGHSH, CDR2 LQKENI. The CDR3 sequence is 12 residues long. The CDR3 coding sequence is TGTGCCAGCTCACATACAGACTATGGCTACACCTTC. Translation: CASSHTDYGYTF.

Concerning this clone itself: The same CDR3 also results from other DNA sequences found in this sample. J is TRBJ2-7 and V is TRBV9, with D possibly TRBD1 on 5 matching bases. The V end was cut by 0 bases, the J end by 2 bases, with 12 bases between. Germline CDR1 reads SGDLS; CDR2 reads YYNGEE. This CDR3 spans 15 amino acids. CDR3 region: CASSVGGTGTYEQYF. As DNA, the CDR3 is TGTGCCAGCAGCGTAGGGGGCACTGGAACCTACGAGCAGTACTTC.

The V and J genes are TRBV10-3 and TRBJ1-3; unclear D gene. CDR1 ENHRY and CDR2 SYGVKD come from the germline V gene. The V and J ends lost 2 bases and 7 bases respectively, with 6 bases between them. CDR3 length equals 12 residues. CDR3 bases: TGTGCCATCAGTGAGAGGCAGAACACCATATATTTT. Its translation is CAISERQNTIYF.

This chain uses TRBV24-1 with TRBJ2-3, with D uncertain. V lost 7 bases and J 3 bases, leaving 13 bases between the germline ends. The length of the CDR3 is 14 residues. The germline V gene encodes CDR1 KGHDR and CDR2 SFDVKD. CDR3 sequence: CATRTTQGTDTQYF. For the CDR3, the DNA is TGTGCCACCAGAACCACACAAGGGACAGATACGCAGTATTTT.

The gene calls are TRBV6-5 and TRBJ1-1, with a weak D call TRBD1 (6 bases). Germline V gene lookup returns CDR1 MNHEY and CDR2 SVGAGI. The CDR3 spans 14 residues. The ends were cut back, 8 bases at V and 0 bases at J, with 13 bases in the middle. CDR3 nucleotides: TGTGCCAGCGGGAACAGGGTTATGAACACTGAAGCTTTCTTT. Amino acid sequence: CASGNRVMNTEAFF.

The chain has TRBV10-3 and TRBJ2-7; 11 nucleotides line up with TRBD2. CDR3 length equals 20 residues. Germline-derived CDR1 and CDR2 are ENHRY and SYGVKD. J gave up 0 bases and V 5 bases, and 18 bases lay outside the gene matches. The CDR3 protein is CAISTEWGNSGRASSYEQYF. CDR3 DNA sequence: TGTGCCATCAGTACCGAGTGGGGGAATAGCGGGAGGGCGAGCTCCTACGAGCAGTACTTC.

The J gene is TRBJ2-5, the V gene TRBV11-3, with a tentative D call TRBD1 (6 bases). CDR1 is SGHNT and CDR2 is YENEEA in the germline V gene. The CDR3 is 13 amino acids. V was trimmed by 5 bases and J by 3 bases, leaving 10 bases between them. The CDR3 nucleotides read TGTGCCAGCAGCCGACAGGAAAAAGAGACCCAGTACTTC. Encoded protein: CASSRQEKETQYF.

The rearrangement joins TRBV18 to TRBJ1-3; the D is unclear. Between the trimmed V and J ends, which lost 5 bases and 7 bases, there was a span of 18 bases. Germline assignment: CDR1 KGHSH and CDR2 LQKENI. The length of the CDR3 is 15 residues. CDR3 bases: TGTGCCAGCTCATCCCGTCCTCCTTCTATGAACACCATATATTTT. This encodes CASSSRPPSMNTIYF.

The V gene is TRBV27, the J gene TRBJ2-2; the D call may be TRBD1 or TRBD2 (6 bases each). Germline lookup yields CDR1 MNHEY and CDR2 SMNVEV (reference sequence). V gave up 2 bases and J gave up 3 bases, with 10 bases separating them. The CDR3 sequence is 15 residues long. The CDR3 DNA follows: TGTGCCAGCAGTTTAGGGGGGCCCTACACCGGGGAGCTGTTTTTT. Translation gives CASSLGGPYTGELFF.